These 8 T cell receptor beta chains originate from one sample sequenced in a study of CD8 T cells in ankylosing spondylitis. TCRdb re-called the 5' RACE reads through MiXCR, storing one row per CDR3 protein. The sample carries 350,000 to 400,000 distinct CDR3 sequences, 20% to 25% recorded once. Sequenced: blood, either unsorted or a sorted T cell fraction (not recorded which). The source of these receptors is a male donor with ankylosing spondylitis or in good health (not recorded which).

This clonotype has only a few counts. The J gene is TRBJ2-3, the V gene TRBV6-5; weak D call: TRBD2 (5 bases). This CDR3 contains 17 residues. CDR1 and CDR2 (germline): MNHEY, SVGAGI. V was shortened by 4 bases and J by 2 bases, with 19 bases between the two germline ends. In nucleotides, the CDR3 is TGTGCCAGCAGTTCCGTGGCCCCGGGGTCATTCACAGATACGCAGTATTTT. Its translation: CASSSVAPGSFTDTQYF.

This sequence joins TRBV27 and TRBJ2-7, with unresolved D. Germline CDR1 reads MNHEY; CDR2 reads SMNVEV (reference sequence). Between the trimmed V and J ends, which lost 2 bases and 3 bases, there was a span of 8 bases. CDR3 length: 13 amino acids. In DNA, the CDR3 is TGTGCCAGCAGTTTAAATTTCGGCTACGAGCAGTACTTC. It yields the protein CASSLNFGYEQYF.

The rearrangement links TRBV11-2 to TRBJ1-2; 7 bases match TRBD1. CDR1 SGHAT and CDR2 FQNNGV come from the germline V gene. J lost 8 bases, V lost 5 bases, and 8 bases had no gene match. The CDR3 consists of 13 residues. The chain's CDR3 is CASSPGTVSGYTF. The CDR3 nucleotides read TGTGCCAGCAGCCCCGGGACAGTGAGCGGCTACACCTTC.

In its sample, this clonotype was seen a few times. This chain joins TRBV5-1 and TRBJ2-7; D may match TRBD1 or TRBD2 (5 bases each). Germline V gives CDR1 SGHRS, CDR2 YFSETQ. Trimming took 5 bases from V and 2 from J, leaving 17 bases between them. The CDR3 has 15 residues. CDR3 sequence reads: CASSYAGTETYEQYF. The CDR3 nucleotides read TGCGCCAGCAGTTACGCTGGGACCGAGACCTACGAGCAGTACTTC.

This clonotype appeared a few times. The gene calls are TRBV14 and TRBJ2-5, with 8 bases aligning to TRBD1. The germline CDR1 and CDR2 sequences are SGHDN and FVKESK. Trimming removed 3 bases from V and 2 bases from J; junction bases left unmatched: 11. The CDR3 has 17 amino acids. As DNA, the CDR3 is TGTGCCAGCAGCCAGGAAAGGACAGGGTTGTGGCAAGAGACCCAGTACTTC. It encodes CASSQERTGLWQETQYF.

This clonotype showed up just a few times. The chain combines TRBV4-1 with TRBJ2-7, with D uncertain. CDR3 size: 17 residues. The germline gives CDR1 MGHRA, CDR2 YSYEKL. Trimming pared 1 base from V and 1 base from J, leaving 17 bases between. CDR3 region: CASSQVRVAHGSYEQYF. The CDR3 DNA follows: TGCGCCAGCAGCCAAGTCCGCGTGGCCCACGGTTCCTACGAGCAGTACTTC.

This clonotype turned up a few times. CDR3 loop: CASRWTGIYNEQFF. In nucleotides, the CDR3 is TGTGCCAGCAGGTGGACAGGGATCTACAATGAGCAGTTCTTC. V gene TRBV28 combines with J gene TRBJ2-1, with 8 bases matching TRBD1. Germline loops: CDR1 MDHEN, CDR2 SYDVKM. The junction had 4 bases not matched to a gene; V was cut back by 6 bases and J by 3 bases. The CDR3 is 14 residues long.

This clonotype was seen repeatedly, ten times or more. This chain links TRBV12-3 or TRBV12-4 with TRBJ2-5, with D hard to call. The CDR3 loop spans 14 amino acids. The ends were cut back, 6 bases at V and 1 base at J, with 12 bases in the middle. Here the CDR3 reads CASRSGRIQETQYF. CDR3 DNA: TGTGCCAGCAGATCAGGACGGATCCAAGAGACCCAGTACTTC.